This entry describes one T cell receptor beta chain. In the original processing: For nucleated cells, counts were estimated from reference gene primer amplification. This table comes from immunoSEQ multiplex PCR, and its TCRdb copy is limited to in-frame clones, with some not included. That table gives V, J and clone size, and the DNA gave D and trimming. Altogether about 70,000 clones are present, around 89% being singletons, with the ten largest covering around 1.3%. The sample comes from a study of blood T cell repertoires in COVID-19. Study context: Sites in the United States, Italy and Spain provided acute and convalescent COVID-19 samples. T cells, B-cell-depleted T cells, or PBMCs supplied cDNA or gDNA.

The V gene's germline CDR1 is SGHVS and CDR2 FNYEAQ. The CDR3 loop spans 16 amino acids. V gave up 4 bases and J gave up 6 bases; unmatched junction bases: 3. Sequenced material: peripheral blood. V is TRBV7-6 and J is TRBJ2-2, with 15 bases that match TRBD2. The receptor comes from a human donor in a cohort sampled during active COVID-19. DNA for the CDR3: TGTGCCAGCAGCTCGGGACTAGCGGGAGGATCCGGGGAGCTGTTTTTT. The encoded protein is CASSSGLAGGSGELFF.